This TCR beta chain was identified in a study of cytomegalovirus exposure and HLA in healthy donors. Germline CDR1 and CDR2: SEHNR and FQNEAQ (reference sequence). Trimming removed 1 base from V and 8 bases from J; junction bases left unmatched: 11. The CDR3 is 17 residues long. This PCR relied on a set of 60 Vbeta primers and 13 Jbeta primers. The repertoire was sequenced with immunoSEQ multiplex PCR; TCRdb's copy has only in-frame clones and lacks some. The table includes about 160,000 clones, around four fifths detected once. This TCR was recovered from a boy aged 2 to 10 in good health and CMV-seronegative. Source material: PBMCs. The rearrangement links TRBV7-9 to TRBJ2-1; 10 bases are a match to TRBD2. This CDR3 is CASSLGLAGASVDEQFF. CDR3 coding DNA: TGTGCCAGCAGCTTAGGGCTAGCGGGAGCTTCCGTCGATGAGCAGTTCTTC.